A selection of T cell receptor beta chains follows, all from one sample in a study of shared clonotypes between healthy human individuals. The repertoire was sequenced with immunoSEQ multiplex PCR; TCRdb's copy has only in-frame clones and lacks some. This sample has approximately 700,000 clones, with 73% found just once. Sequencing was carried out using memory CD4+ T cells sorted from blood. The receptor set was obtained from a woman aged 25-40 years in good health. CDR3s include the opening cysteine and the closing phenylalanine or tryptophan. D genes are given only for firm matches. For some rows the clone size is stated as once, few or many, or as a class when expanded; others skip it.

d_call: .
j_call: TRBJ2-1
clone_size: .
v_call: TRBV7-2
cdr3_nt: TGTGCCAGCAGCTTATGGGGGAGTAATGAGCAGTTCTTC
cdr3_aa: CASSLWGSNEQFF

d_call: .
j_call: TRBJ2-7
clone_size: .
v_call: TRBV6-6
cdr3_nt: TGTGCCAGCAGCTACAATATTGGGCCCGAGCAGTACTTC
cdr3_aa: CASSYNIGPEQYF

d_call: TRBD2
j_call: TRBJ2-5
clone_size: few
v_call: TRBV9
cdr3_nt: TGTGCCAGCAGCGCGGGGACTAGCGGGAGGCAAGAGACCCAGTACTTC
cdr3_aa: CASSAGTSGRQETQYF

d_call: .
j_call: TRBJ2-3
clone_size: .
v_call: TRBV5-1
cdr3_nt: TGCGCCAGCAGTTTCGGGACACCAAGAATGGATACGCAGTATTTT
cdr3_aa: CASSFGTPRMDTQYF

d_call: .
j_call: TRBJ1-1
clone_size: .
v_call: TRBV4-1
cdr3_nt: TGCGCCAGCACTCCCCAATGGGCGGACCCTTGGAACACTGAAGCTTTCTTT
cdr3_aa: CASTPQWADPWNTEAFF

d_call: .
j_call: TRBJ1-3
clone_size: .
v_call: TRBV6-1
cdr3_nt: TGTGCCAGCAGTGGTGGCGAGGGTCCTGGAAACACCATATATTTT
cdr3_aa: CASSGGEGPGNTIYF

d_call: TRBD1
j_call: TRBJ1-4
clone_size: .
v_call: TRBV5-4
cdr3_nt: TGTGCCAGCAGCTTGGTGGGACAGAGGCAAAAACTGTTTTTT
cdr3_aa: CASSLVGQRQKLFF

d_call: .
j_call: TRBJ1-3
clone_size: .
v_call: TRBV28
cdr3_nt: TGTGCCAGCAGTTTGGGAGACATTTTCTCTGGAAACACCATATATTTT
cdr3_aa: CASSLGDIFSGNTIYF

d_call: TRBD2
j_call: TRBJ2-1
clone_size: .
v_call: TRBV6-5
cdr3_nt: TGTGCCAGCAGTTATAGGACTAGCGGGGGGGGAGAGCAGTTCTTC
cdr3_aa: CASSYRTSGGGEQFF

d_call: .
j_call: TRBJ2-1
clone_size: .
v_call: TRBV29-1
cdr3_nt: TGCAGCGCATCCGCGGGGAAACCGACCTACAATGAGCAGTTCTTC
cdr3_aa: CSASAGKPTYNEQFF

d_call: .
j_call: TRBJ2-5
clone_size: .
v_call: TRBV30
cdr3_nt: TGTGCCTGGAGTCCTACAGGGCGAGAGACCCAGTACTTC
cdr3_aa: CAWSPTGRETQYF

d_call: .
j_call: TRBJ1-1
clone_size: once
v_call: TRBV4-1
cdr3_nt: TGCGCCAGCAGCCCATCGGGGGATTTAGGGACTGAAGCTTTCTTT
cdr3_aa: CASSPSGDLGTEAFF

d_call: TRBD1
j_call: TRBJ1-5
clone_size: .
v_call: TRBV2
cdr3_nt: TGTGCCAGCAGAAGTTGGACAGGGAACAATCAGCCCCAGCATTTT
cdr3_aa: CASRSWTGNNQPQHF

d_call: .
j_call: TRBJ1-5
clone_size: .
v_call: TRBV4-1
cdr3_nt: TGCGCCTTTCGGGAGGGGCATCAGCCCCAGCATTTT
cdr3_aa: CAFREGHQPQHF

d_call: .
j_call: TRBJ2-7
clone_size: .
v_call: TRBV5-6
cdr3_nt: TGTGCCAGCAGTTCTCCCCGTCCCCCCTACGAGCAGTACTTC
cdr3_aa: CASSSPRPPYEQYF

d_call: .
j_call: TRBJ2-1
clone_size: .
v_call: TRBV4-1
cdr3_nt: TGCGCCAGCAGCCAAGCATTCCCTGGACCAGCGAGCTACAATGAGCAGTTCTTC
cdr3_aa: CASSQAFPGPASYNEQFF

d_call: .
j_call: TRBJ1-4
clone_size: .
v_call: TRBV7-2
cdr3_nt: TGTGCCAGCAGCTTAGTGGGGGGATTGGATGAAAAACTGTTTTTT
cdr3_aa: CASSLVGGLDEKLFF

d_call: TRBD1
j_call: TRBJ2-7
clone_size: .
v_call: TRBV19
cdr3_nt: TGTGCCAGTCGGGACAGGGGAAACGAGCAGTACTTC
cdr3_aa: CASRDRGNEQYF

d_call: .
j_call: TRBJ1-2
clone_size: .
v_call: TRBV5-1
cdr3_nt: TGCGCCAGCAGCGGGGGACAAGAGGGGAGTGGCTACACCTTC
cdr3_aa: CASSGGQEGSGYTF

d_call: .
j_call: TRBJ2-7
clone_size: .
v_call: TRBV7-9
cdr3_nt: TGTGCCAGCAGCTTAGGGTCGACAGACACATCCTACGAGCAGTACTTC
cdr3_aa: CASSLGSTDTSYEQYF

d_call: .
j_call: TRBJ1-2
clone_size: .
v_call: TRBV29-1
cdr3_nt: TGCAGCGTTGATGTTCAGCAAATCTATGGCTACACCTTC
cdr3_aa: CSVDVQQIYGYTF

d_call: TRBD2
j_call: TRBJ2-1
clone_size: .
v_call: TRBV7-6
cdr3_nt: TGTGCCAGCAGCTTAGAAGGACAGGGACTAGCGGGTCCCAACAATGAGCAGTTCTTC
cdr3_aa: CASSLEGQGLAGPNNEQFF

d_call: .
j_call: TRBJ1-5
clone_size: .
v_call: TRBV18
cdr3_nt: TGTGCCAGCTCCGAGCTAGGCAATCAGCCCCAGCATTTT
cdr3_aa: CASSELGNQPQHF

d_call: TRBD1
j_call: TRBJ1-2
clone_size: .
v_call: TRBV5-4
cdr3_nt: TGTGCCAGCAGCTTTAGAGACAGGGGGAACTATGGCTACACCTTC
cdr3_aa: CASSFRDRGNYGYTF

d_call: .
j_call: TRBJ2-5
clone_size: once
v_call: TRBV1
cdr3_nt: TGCACCAGCAGCCGAGACACGATGGGACCAAACCCGTCCCTGGCGGAGACCCAGTACTTC
cdr3_aa: CTSSRDTMGPNPSLAETQYF

d_call: TRBD1
j_call: TRBJ1-2
clone_size: .
v_call: TRBV7-2
cdr3_nt: TGTGCCAGCAGCCGTAATACAGGGGATCAGGCTGGCTACACCTTC
cdr3_aa: CASSRNTGDQAGYTF

d_call: .
j_call: TRBJ2-7
clone_size: .
v_call: TRBV28
cdr3_nt: TGTGCCAGCACCCCTTCGTCCGATCCATACGAGCAGTACTTC
cdr3_aa: CASTPSSDPYEQYF

d_call: .
j_call: TRBJ2-7
clone_size: .
v_call: TRBV28
cdr3_nt: TGTGCCAGCAGTTCCCCTGGCAGGGGCTACGAGCAGTACTTC
cdr3_aa: CASSSPGRGYEQYF

d_call: .
j_call: TRBJ2-7
clone_size: .
v_call: TRBV11-2
cdr3_nt: TGTGCCAGCAGGCCACTAGGGGGGAGGGGTCGATACAGGGAGCAGTACTTC
cdr3_aa: CASRPLGGRGRYREQYF

d_call: TRBD1
j_call: TRBJ1-1
clone_size: .
v_call: TRBV30
cdr3_nt: TGTGCCTGGAGCCTTGACAGGGTCAACACTGAAGCTTTCTTT
cdr3_aa: CAWSLDRVNTEAFF

d_call: .
j_call: TRBJ1-2
clone_size: .
v_call: TRBV10-3
cdr3_nt: TGTGCCATCAGTGGACAGCTTAACTATGGCTACACCTTC
cdr3_aa: CAISGQLNYGYTF

d_call: .
j_call: TRBJ2-2
clone_size: many
v_call: TRBV2
cdr3_nt: TGTGCCAGCAGTGAATGGCTCAAGAACACCGGGGAGCTGTTTTTT
cdr3_aa: CASSEWLKNTGELFF

d_call: .
j_call: TRBJ2-1
clone_size: .
v_call: TRBV2
cdr3_nt: TGTGCCAGGGAGAGGGGCGGCACCTCCCTCGGTGAGCAGTTCTTC
cdr3_aa: CARERGGTSLGEQFF

d_call: TRBD2
j_call: TRBJ2-3
clone_size: .
v_call: TRBV5-6
cdr3_nt: TGTGCCAGCAGCTCCGATAGCGGGAGAGTCACAGATACGCAGTATTTT
cdr3_aa: CASSSDSGRVTDTQYF

d_call: .
j_call: TRBJ1-2
clone_size: once
v_call: TRBV7-9
cdr3_nt: TGTGCCAGCAGCCGAGAAGGTACTAACTATGGCTACACCTTC
cdr3_aa: CASSREGTNYGYTF

d_call: .
j_call: TRBJ2-3
clone_size: .
v_call: TRBV25-1
cdr3_nt: TGTGCCAGCAGGGGAGTTACCCTAAGGGGGGGCACAGATACGCAGTATTTT
cdr3_aa: CASRGVTLRGGTDTQYF

d_call: .
j_call: TRBJ1-5
clone_size: .
v_call: TRBV19
cdr3_nt: TGTGCCAGTACCTCACAGGCTTTTCAGCCCCAGCATTTT
cdr3_aa: CASTSQAFQPQHF

d_call: .
j_call: TRBJ2-7
clone_size: few
v_call: TRBV5-5
cdr3_nt: TGTGCCAGCAGCAGAACGGGACATAACTACGAGCAGTACTTC
cdr3_aa: CASSRTGHNYEQYF

d_call: .
j_call: TRBJ2-4
clone_size: few
v_call: TRBV13
cdr3_nt: TGTGCCAGCAGCTTAAGGGGACTGATAGCCAAAAACATTCAGTACTTC
cdr3_aa: CASSLRGLIAKNIQYF

d_call: .
j_call: TRBJ2-1
clone_size: .
v_call: TRBV25-1
cdr3_nt: TGTGCCAGCAGTGACTCGGGAGACCGCTACAATGAGCAGTTCTTC
cdr3_aa: CASSDSGDRYNEQFF

d_call: .
j_call: TRBJ2-7
clone_size: .
v_call: TRBV28
cdr3_nt: TGTGCCAGCAGCGTCACAACCTACGAGCAGTACTTC
cdr3_aa: CASSVTTYEQYF

d_call: TRBD1
j_call: TRBJ2-7
clone_size: .
v_call: TRBV28
cdr3_nt: TGTGCCAGCAGTTCTTATCCCCTCCGGACAGGCTCCTACGAGCAGTACTTC
cdr3_aa: CASSSYPLRTGSYEQYF

d_call: TRBD1
j_call: TRBJ1-4
clone_size: .
v_call: TRBV29-1
cdr3_nt: TGCAGCGTTGAAACGCTGACAGGGGCAGAAGAAAAACTGTTTTTT
cdr3_aa: CSVETLTGAEEKLFF

d_call: .
j_call: TRBJ2-1
clone_size: .
v_call: TRBV28
cdr3_nt: TGTGCCAGCAGCCAGCACCTAGCGTATGAGCAGTTCTTC
cdr3_aa: CASSQHLAYEQFF

d_call: TRBD1
j_call: TRBJ2-3
clone_size: .
v_call: TRBV2
cdr3_nt: TGTGCCAGCTCGGGACAGGGACGCACAGATACGCAGTATTTT
cdr3_aa: CASSGQGRTDTQYF

d_call: TRBD1
j_call: TRBJ2-7
clone_size: .
v_call: TRBV7-9
cdr3_nt: TGTGCCAGCAGCTTAGTGGGACAGGAGCAGTACTTC
cdr3_aa: CASSLVGQEQYF

d_call: .
j_call: TRBJ1-5
clone_size: .
v_call: TRBV28
cdr3_nt: TGTGCCAGCAGTCCGCAAGGGTTAGGGAATGATCAGCCCCAGCATTTT
cdr3_aa: CASSPQGLGNDQPQHF

d_call: TRBD1
j_call: TRBJ2-7
clone_size: once
v_call: TRBV19
cdr3_nt: TGTGCCACCGCTACCGGGACAGGCTCCTACGAGCAGTACTTC
cdr3_aa: CATATGTGSYEQYF

d_call: .
j_call: TRBJ2-3
clone_size: .
v_call: TRBV7-9
cdr3_nt: TGTGCCAGCAGCTTAGGGGCGGGAACAGATACGCAGTATTTT
cdr3_aa: CASSLGAGTDTQYF